Each of the 12 T cell receptor beta chains below was sequenced from the same sample in a study of T cells after yellow fever vaccination. One entry per CDR3 protein results from TCRdb running MiXCR on the 5' RACE reads. This repertoire shows about 360,000 distinct CDR3 sequences, about 6% found once; its top ten account for 15%. The sequenced sample was PBMCs, obtained 5 days after the yellow fever booster vaccination. All receptors derive from a man aged 25-45 years who received the YFV17D yellow fever vaccine.

This clonotype was detected many times. The V call is TRBV20-1, the J call TRBJ2-7; 9 bases map to TRBD2. The trim removed 5 bases at V and 3 bases at J, leaving 8 bases unmatched. This CDR3 region has 14 residues. The germline CDR1 and CDR2 sequences are DFQATT and SNEGSKA (reference sequence). In DNA, the CDR3 is TGCAGTGCTTTCCAAGCGGGAGGAGTCTACGAGCAGTACTTC. Protein sequence: CSAFQAGGVYEQYF.

This clonotype was seen repeatedly, ten times or more. The chain is built from TRBV12-3 or TRBV12-4 and TRBJ2-2, with a possible D match to TRBD1 (6 bases). V lost 6 bases and J 6 bases, leaving 11 bases between the germline ends. CDR3 size: 13 residues. CDR3 nucleotide sequence: TGTGCCAGCAGGGACAGTAACTCCGGGGAGCTGTTTTTT. Amino acids: CASRDSNSGELFF.

The chain uses TRBV20-1 and TRBJ2-1, with D maybe TRBD2 (6 bases). The CDR3 is 14 amino acids. Germline V gene lookup returns CDR1 DFQATT and CDR2 SNEGSKA (reference sequence). Trimming left V 4 bases short and J 10 bases short, with 20 bases between. The CDR3 loop reads CSAIRRRALSEQFF. In nucleotides, the CDR3 is TGCAGTGCTATTCGGCGGAGGGCCTTAAGCGAGCAGTTCTTC.

The chain is built from TRBV7-3 and TRBJ2-1; TRBD2 aligns across 7 bases. This CDR3 contains 15 residues. V shed 5 bases and J 7 bases; nucleotides not matched to a gene: 11. Germline CDR1 is SGHTA and CDR2 is FQGTGA. The CDR3 sequence: CASSLAGTTLNEQFF. CDR3 nucleotide sequence: TGTGCCAGCAGCCTCGCCGGGACTACATTGAATGAGCAGTTCTTC.

Many counts were recorded for this clonotype. V gene TRBV20-1 combines with J gene TRBJ2-1; D remains unclear. CDR1 DFQATT and CDR2 SNEGSKA come from the germline V gene (reference sequence). The V end was cut by 6 bases, the J end by 0 bases, with 6 bases between. The CDR3 length is 12 residues. The CDR3 sequence: CSAQSSYNEQFF. Here the CDR3 DNA reads TGCAGTGCCCAGAGCTCCTACAATGAGCAGTTCTTC.

This clonotype was seen only a few times. Written as DNA, the CDR3 is TGCGCCAGCAGCTTGGGGGGACTAGCGGATAACAATGAGCAGTTCTTC. This encodes CASSLGGLADNNEQFF. The V call is TRBV5-1, the J call TRBJ2-1, with 11 bases fitting TRBD2. J was trimmed by 5 bases and V by 0 bases; bases with no gene match: 4. Germline V gives CDR1 SGHRS, CDR2 YFSETQ. The CDR3 sequence is 16 residues long.

This clonotype was counted only a few times. V gene TRBV11-2 combines with J gene TRBJ2-2; TRBD2 matches at 14 bases. After removal of 5 bases from V and 6 bases from J, the junction contained 14 bases not matched to a gene. The CDR3 covers 19 residues. Germline-derived CDR1 and CDR2 are SGHAT and FQNNGV. Here the CDR3 reads CASSRSGLAGVLLAGELFF. In DNA, the CDR3 is TGTGCCAGCAGCAGATCGGGACTAGCGGGAGTTTTATTGGCCGGGGAGCTGTTTTTT.

This clonotype was observed at least ten times. This chain joins TRBV5-1 and TRBJ2-3, with 8 positions matching TRBD2. Trimming cost V 2 bases and J 5 bases; bases outside gene matches: 16. The CDR3 consists of 18 residues. Per germline, CDR1 SGHRS and CDR2 YFSETQ. In nucleotides, the CDR3 is TGCGCCAGCAGCTTTTCCCCACGGGCGGCGGGAGGTCAAGATACGCAGTATTTT. This encodes CASSFSPRAAGGQDTQYF.

This clonotype was picked up many times. The rearrangement links TRBV12-3 or TRBV12-4 to TRBJ2-3; 10 bases match TRBD1. The CDR3 is made up of 15 amino acids. V dropped 8 bases and J dropped 6; count of bases not matched to a gene: 11. The CDR3 reads CASLSGQGVADTQYF. As DNA, the CDR3 is TGTGCCAGCCTATCCGGACAGGGGGTAGCGGATACGCAGTATTTT.

V is TRBV27 and J is TRBJ2-1; the D gene is possibly TRBD1 (6 bases). Trimming left V 0 bases short and J 6 bases short, with 12 bases between. CDR3 length: 15 residues. Germline V lookup: CDR1 MNHEY, CDR2 SMNVEV (reference sequence). CDR3 in amino acids: CASSLSPDRTNEQFF. The CDR3 DNA sequence: TGTGCCAGCAGTTTATCGCCCGACAGGACCAATGAGCAGTTCTTC.

The table lists this clonotype with many counts. The CDR3, as DNA: TGTGCCAGCAGTGAGCTACAGGGGGCGCTCGGCTACACCTTC. Residues: CASSELQGALGYTF. The chain couples TRBV6-1 to TRBJ1-2; 9 bases align to TRBD1. Per germline, CDR1 MNHNS and CDR2 SASEGT. The CDR3 spans 14 residues. Unmatched junction bases numbered 7, after V lost 3 bases and J lost 8 bases.

The V gene is TRBV18, the J gene TRBJ2-1; D unclear. Germline loops: CDR1 KGHSH, CDR2 LQKENI. The V and J ends lost 3 bases and 9 bases respectively, with 6 bases between them. There are 11 residues in the CDR3. CDR3 DNA sequence: TGTGCCAGCTCACCCCGTATTGAGCAGTTCTTC. This sequence encodes CASSPRIEQFF.